This entry lists 32 T cell receptor beta chains sequenced from one sample in a study of human T cells and chemical hapten exposure. Each CDR3 protein is one row after TCRdb ran MiXCR on the RACE reads. The table has 65,000 to 95,000 distinct CDR3 sequences, about 8.6% seen once. Time point: healthy volunteer bleed at 6 weeks. The total RNA was obtained from whole blood that was not fractionated. Sequenced: whole blood. All receptors derive from a female donor in good health. Some clones in this sample may be carry-over from other donors' samples.

About this clonotype: This may stem from a read error, because a much larger clone lies one nucleotide away. The chain uses TRBV10-3 and TRBJ2-3; maybe TRBD1 (5 bases). The V end was cut by 7 bases, the J end by 5 bases, with 7 bases between. The CDR3 has 11 amino acids. Germline V gene lookup returns CDR1 ENHRY and CDR2 SYGVKD. CDR3 amino acids: CAINQGDTQYF. The CDR3 bases are TGTGCCATCAATCAGGGAGATACGCAGTATTTT.

This clonotype was seen only a few times. V usage is TRBV7-3 and J usage is TRBJ2-5; possibly TRBD2 for D (5 bases). CDR1 SGHTA and CDR2 FQGTGA come from the germline V gene. This CDR3 spans 13 amino acids. V was trimmed by 8 bases and J by 4 bases, leaving 14 bases between them. The CDR3 is CASSRREGETQYF. The CDR3 DNA is TGTGCCAGCTCACGGCGCGAGGGAGAGACCCAGTACTTC.

The chain links TRBV20-1 to TRBJ2-7; TRBD1 aligns across 10 bases. The germline gives CDR1 DFQATT, CDR2 SNEGSKA (reference sequence). V dropped 6 bases and J dropped 6; count of bases not matched to a gene: 14. This CDR3 region has 15 residues. The DNA of the CDR3 is TGCAGTGCAGGGGGGGGGACAGGGGATCATGGCGAGCAGTACTTC. Amino acid sequence: CSAGGGTGDHGEQYF.

The chain has TRBV7-2 and TRBJ2-1; D is unresolved. The CDR3 consists of 12 residues. V was shortened by 5 bases and J by 6 bases, with 8 bases between the two germline ends. Germline values: CDR1 SGHTA, CDR2 FQGNSA. In DNA, the CDR3 is TGTGCCAGCAGCGCACAAGCCAATGAGCAGTTCTTC. Translating it yields CASSAQANEQFF.

The chain joins TRBV5-6 to TRBJ1-2; the match to TRBD1 covers 9 bases. Trimming took 1 base from V and 1 from J; bases not matched to a gene: 5. CDR1 is SGHDT and CDR2 is YYEEEE in the germline V gene. This CDR3 contains 16 residues. The CDR3: CASSLRQGDLNYGYTF. Here the CDR3 DNA reads TGTGCCAGCAGCTTGCGACAGGGGGATCTTAACTATGGCTACACCTTC.

This clonotype has at least ten counts. The genes are TRBV18 and TRBJ2-3; TRBD2 is a possible D gene (6 bases). The CDR3 contains 14 residues. The V gene's germline CDR1 is KGHSH and CDR2 LQKENI. Trimming took off 6 bases at V and 4 bases at J, with 14 bases between the two ends. CDR3 sequence: CASSPGLLPDTQYF. DNA of the CDR3: TGTGCCAGCTCGCCGGGACTGCTCCCAGATACGCAGTATTTT. The complete variable domain, with remaining parts taken from reference TRBV18 and TRBJ2-3, reads NAGVMQNPRHLVRRRGQEARLRCSPMKGHSHVYWYRQLPEEGLKFMVYLQKENIIDESGMPKERFSAEFPKEGPSILRIQQVVRGDSAAYFCASSPGLLPDTQYFGPGTRLTVL.

This clonotype occurred a few times. The rearrangement uses TRBV9 and TRBJ2-7; 9 nucleotides match TRBD1. Germline trimming cut 0 bases from V and 4 bases from J; bases unmatched to any gene: 5. This CDR3 is 15 amino acids long. CDR1 and CDR2 from the germline V gene are SGDLS and YYNGEE. The chain's CDR3 is CASSVAQGAAYEQYF. The CDR3 DNA is TGTGCCAGCAGCGTAGCACAGGGGGCTGCTTACGAGCAGTACTTC.

This clonotype has more than one count but fewer than ten. The chain joins TRBV3-1 to TRBJ1-6; 8 nucleotides line up with TRBD1. Germline CDR1 LGHDT, CDR2 YNNKEL (reference sequence). This CDR3 has 14 amino acids. Germline trimming cut 6 bases from V and 9 bases from J; bases unmatched to any gene: 7. The CDR3 coding sequence is TGTGCCAGCAGTCGGACAGGGAAAAGTTCACCCCTCCACTTT. Residues: CASSRTGKSSPLHF.

There are a few counts of this clonotype. The gene calls are TRBV7-9 and TRBJ1-5, with 7 bases lining up with TRBD1. Germline V CDR1 and CDR2: SEHNR, FQNEAQ (reference sequence). The CDR3 runs 17 residues. Trimming cost V 5 bases and J 1 base; bases outside gene matches: 11. The DNA of the CDR3 is TGTGCCAGCAGCCAGGACAGGCCGCTCGAGAGCAATCAGCCCCAGCATTTT. It translates to CASSQDRPLESNQPQHF. Combining the CDR3 with reference TRBV7-9 and TRBJ1-5 gives the whole variable domain DTGVSQNPRHKITKRGQNVTFRCDPISEHNRLYWYRQTLGQGPEFLTYFQNEAQLEKSRLLSDRFSAERPKGSFSTLEIQRTEQGDSAMYLCASSQDRPLESNQPQHFGDGTRLSIL.

The chain uses TRBV7-2 and TRBJ2-3; D is possibly TRBD1 (6 bases). Per germline, CDR1 SGHTA and CDR2 FQGNSA. The CDR3 has 16 amino acids. V lost 3 bases to trimming and J lost 6 bases, with 19 bases between them. For the CDR3, the DNA is TGTGCCAGCAGCTTCCGCGACTCCCCAGGGGAGGATACGCAGTATTTT. Translation gives CASSFRDSPGEDTQYF. Full variable domain (remainder filled in from reference TRBV7-2 and TRBJ2-3): GAGVSQSPSNKVTEKGKDVELRCDPISGHTALYWYRQSLGQGLEFLIYFQGNSAPDKSGLPSDRFSAERTGGSVSTLTIQRTQQEDSAVYLCASSFRDSPGEDTQYFGPGTRLTVL.

In this sample, this clonotype turned up many times. The J gene is TRBJ2-7, the V gene TRBV25-1, with 9 bases aligning to TRBD1. The V gene's germline CDR1 is MGHDK and CDR2 SYGVNS. The CDR3 is 17 amino acids. With V trimmed by 5 bases and J by 6 bases, 17 bases remained unmatched. The CDR3 sequence is CASSPRTGTGSFREQYF. The DNA for the CDR3 is TGTGCCAGCAGTCCTCGAACCGGGACAGGGTCTTTTCGCGAGCAGTACTTC.

A remark on this clonotype: A read error may be the cause here, since a much bigger clone is one base away. The rearrangement joins TRBV20-1 to TRBJ2-1, with 12 bases identical to TRBD2. The trim removed 2 bases at V and 11 bases at J, leaving 1 base unmatched. Germline loops: CDR1 DFQATT, CDR2 SNEGSKA (reference sequence). This CDR3 has 12 residues. Here the CDR3 DNA reads TGCAGTGCTAGAACTAGCGGGGGGAAGCAGTTCTTC. Protein product: CSARTSGGKQFF.

The CDR3 coding sequence is TGCGCCAGCAGCGCGTCACCGCGGGGGGCCCCAGATACGCAGTATTTT. Residues: CASSASPRGAPDTQYF. The chain carries TRBV5-1 and TRBJ2-3; the match to TRBD2 covers 8 bases. The CDR3 length is 16 residues. The V gene end was trimmed by 4 bases and the J gene end by 4 bases; junction bases not matched to a gene: 11. In germline, CDR1 is SGHRS, CDR2 YFSETQ.

This clonotype came up many times. This chain joins TRBV3-1 and TRBJ2-4; D remains unclear. The CDR3 is 12 amino acids. V was pared by 1 base and J by 14 bases, with 12 bases between. Germline-derived CDR1 and CDR2 are LGHDT and YNNKEL (reference sequence). The CDR3 is CASSQGRNVEYF. The CDR3 DNA sequence: TGTGCCAGCAGCCAAGGGCGGAATGTTGAGTACTTC.

This clonotype has ten or more counts. The chain joins TRBV19 to TRBJ1-2; D perhaps matches TRBD1 (5 bases). V shed 7 bases and J shed 0 bases, with 12 bases lying between them. This CDR3 is 14 amino acids long. Germline V gene data show CDR1 as LNHDA and CDR2 as SQIVND (reference sequence). This chain's CDR3 is CASIRGEANYGYTF. The CDR3 DNA follows: TGTGCCAGTATAAGAGGGGAAGCTAACTATGGCTACACCTTC.

The chain carries TRBV5-1 and TRBJ1-4; D is uncertain. Looked up from germline, CDR1 is SGHRS and CDR2 is YFSETQ. V gave up 0 bases and J gave up 3 bases, with 12 bases separating them. The CDR3 extends over 16 amino acids. CDR3 loop: CASSLGLSAANEKLFF. In nucleotides, the CDR3 is TGCGCCAGCAGCTTGGGACTTTCCGCGGCTAATGAAAAACTGTTTTTT.

This clonotype was seen more than once but under ten times. The chain has TRBV7-3 and TRBJ2-6; the D is unclear. Germline loops: CDR1 SGHTA, CDR2 FQGTGA. The CDR3 contains 16 residues. The ends were cut back, 5 bases at V and 0 bases at J, with 11 bases in the middle. The DNA of the CDR3 is TGTGCCAGCAGCCCCTCCAGAAACTCTGGGGCCAACGTCCTGACTTTC. Translating gives CASSPSRNSGANVLTF.

This clonotype occurred many times. The chain joins TRBV7-8 to TRBJ1-1; no clear D gene. The germline V gene has CDR1 SGHVS and CDR2 FQNEAQ. This CDR3 comprises 13 residues. Deletions cut 2 bases from V and 1 base from J, with 5 bases between. Written as DNA, the CDR3 is TGTGCCAGCAGCTTAAATACGAACACTGAAGCTTTCTTT. The encoded protein is CASSLNTNTEAFF.

This clonotype was detected ten times or more. The rearrangement joins TRBV9 to TRBJ2-7; no firm D call. Germline V lookup: CDR1 SGDLS, CDR2 YYNGEE. The V end was cut by 3 bases, the J end by 0 bases, with 10 bases between. The CDR3 runs to 14 residues. CDR3 bases: TGTGCCAGCAGCGACCGAAGGAGCTCCTACGAGCAGTACTTC. Its protein is CASSDRRSSYEQYF.

This clonotype was found many times. CDR3 bases: TGTGCCAGCAGTGAAGCGCGCAGGGACGGCTACACCTTC. This gives the protein CASSEARRDGYTF. V and J are TRBV2 and TRBJ1-2; D possibly corresponds to TRBD1 (5 bases). The CDR3 is 13 amino acids. Trimming removed 0 bases from V and 8 bases from J, with 10 bases in between. CDR1 is SNHLY and CDR2 is FYNNEI in the germline V gene.

Concerning this clonotype itself: A read error may be the cause here, since a much bigger clone is one base away. No conserved phenylalanine or tryptophan is present at the end of the CDR3, so a read error is the likely explanation. This chain joins TRBV27 and TRBJ2-5; no reliable D call. The V gene's germline CDR1 is MNHEY and CDR2 SMNVEV (reference sequence). The CDR3 contains 13 residues. The ends were cut back, 6 bases at V and 1 base at J, with 9 bases in the middle. The CDR3 nucleotides are TGTGCCAGCAGCCAAATAATCCAAGAGACCCAGTACTCC. Its translation is CASSQIIQETQYS.

This clonotype occurred a few times. The V call is TRBV6-1, the J call TRBJ2-4; no clear D. Germline lookup yields CDR1 MNHNS and CDR2 SASEGT. This CDR3 has 14 residues. Trimming removed 2 bases from V and 1 base from J, with 6 bases in between. The CDR3 region is CASSETSAKNIQYF. CDR3 DNA: TGTGCCAGCAGTGAAACGAGCGCCAAAAACATTCAGTACTTC.

The rearrangement links TRBV18 to TRBJ2-3; D call uncertain. Trimming removed 4 bases from V and 0 bases from J, with 11 bases in between. The germline CDR1 and CDR2 sequences are KGHSH and LQKENI. The CDR3 loop spans 15 amino acids. CDR3 sequence: CASSQGSLSTDTQYF. The CDR3 DNA follows: TGTGCCAGCTCACAAGGAAGCCTCAGCACAGATACGCAGTATTTT.

This clonotype was recorded many times. V gene TRBV4-1 combines with J gene TRBJ2-3, with 12 bases lining up with TRBD2. Looked up from germline, CDR1 is MGHRA and CDR2 is YSYEKL. V shed 0 bases, J shed 4 bases, and the junction held 14 bases outside the gene matches. This CDR3 region has 20 residues. CDR3 bases: TGCGCCAGCAGCCAAGATCGGCTAGCGGGGGGGCCAGGGAGCTCAGATACGCAGTATTTT. Encoded protein: CASSQDRLAGGPGSSDTQYF.

This clonotype was counted many times. The V gene is TRBV2, the J gene TRBJ2-7, with D tentatively TRBD1 (5 bases). CDR1 and CDR2 (germline): SNHLY, FYNNEI. Trimming removed 6 bases at V and 7 bases at J, with 22 bases between. CDR3 size: 15 residues. The CDR3, as DNA: TGTGCCAGCAGGGGGATAGGTACAGGAAGGGGTGAGCAGTACTTC. Residues: CASRGIGTGRGEQYF.

This clonotype was detected many times. The chain links TRBV9 to TRBJ2-3, with TRBD1 identical over 9 bases. V was pared by 4 bases and J by 14 bases, with 11 bases of the junction left unmatched. The germline gives CDR1 SGDLS, CDR2 YYNGEE. The CDR3 has 13 amino acids. The CDR3 loop is CASSQEYRGRLYF. CDR3 nucleotide sequence: TGTGCCAGCAGCCAGGAATACAGGGGGCGCCTGTATTTT.

This clonotype was counted ten times or more. V usage is TRBV7-9 and J usage is TRBJ1-2; 11 bases fit TRBD1. Germline CDR1 and CDR2: SEHNR and FQNEAQ (reference sequence). CDR3 size: 15 residues. The junction had 7 bases not matched to a gene; V was cut back by 3 bases and J by 7 bases. The CDR3 sequence is CASSFGQGAVTGYTF. Here the CDR3 DNA reads TGTGCCAGCAGCTTCGGACAGGGGGCAGTCACTGGCTACACCTTC.

This clonotype was picked up many times. V gene TRBV10-3 combines with J gene TRBJ1-5; the match to TRBD1 covers 8 bases. Germline CDR1 is ENHRY and CDR2 is SYGVKD. V lost 6 bases to trimming and J lost 2 bases; unmatched junction nucleotides: 9. The CDR3 extends over 16 amino acids. In DNA, the CDR3 is TGTGCCATCAGCGCTACAGGGGGTGCGGGCAATCAGCCCCAGCATTTT. The encoded protein is CAISATGGAGNQPQHF.

Note on this clonotype: A read error may produce the germline difference seen at one junction end. The V gene is TRBV20-1, the J gene TRBJ2-7; tentative D call: TRBD1 (8 bases). Germline CDR1 DFQATT, CDR2 SNEGSKA (reference sequence). This CDR3 region has 14 residues. The CDR3 protein is CSAAGTGNSDEQYF. The CDR3 DNA sequence: TGCAGTGCAGCGGGGACAGGTAACTCCGACGAGCAGTACTTC.

This clonotype was seen at least ten times. V usage is TRBV20-1 and J usage is TRBJ2-3, with D tentatively TRBD1 (6 bases). Per germline, CDR1 DFQATT and CDR2 SNEGSKA (reference sequence). The CDR3 runs to 14 residues. Trimming removed 4 bases from V and 2 bases from J, with 13 bases in between. The CDR3 is CSATRDKFTDTQYF. CDR3 DNA: TGCAGTGCTACCCGGGACAAATTCACAGATACGCAGTATTTT.

The chain uses TRBV27 and TRBJ2-3, with D possibly matching TRBD2 (6 bases). Germline V CDR1 and CDR2: MNHEY, SMNVEV (reference sequence). The CDR3 consists of 16 residues. The V end was cut by 5 bases, the J end by 2 bases, with 17 bases between. The CDR3 sequence: CASSPSSGPFTDTQYF. The CDR3 nucleotides read TGTGCCAGCAGTCCGTCAAGCGGGCCTTTCACAGATACGCAGTATTTT.

This clonotype has only a few counts. The rearrangement links TRBV4-2 to TRBJ1-6; D uncertain. The germline V and J ends were trimmed by 2 bases and 9 bases, with 11 bases remaining between them. Germline-derived CDR1 and CDR2 are LGHNA and YNFKEQ. The CDR3 length is 14 residues. This chain's CDR3 is CASSQSPGGSPLHF. The CDR3 nucleotides read TGTGCCAGCAGCCAATCACCGGGAGGTTCACCCCTCCACTTT.